This T cell receptor (beta chain) was recovered during a study of blood T cell repertoires in COVID-19. Overall study: There were acute and convalescent COVID-19 samples, and they came from the United States, Italy and Spain. T cells, B-cell-depleted T cells, or PBMCs supplied cDNA or gDNA.

Some clones are missing from TCRdb's copy, which holds only in-frame ones; the method was immunoSEQ multiplex PCR. The table shows around 110,000 clones, with about four fifths occurring only once. The table lists this clone with a few counts. Trimming shortened V by 1 base and J by 4 bases, and 7 bases separated the two germline ends. There are 13 residues in the CDR3. Germline V gene data show CDR1 as MNHNS and CDR2 as SASEGT. The sequenced sample consisted of peripheral blood. This TCR came from a human donor in a cohort sampled during active COVID-19. The chain couples TRBV6-1 to TRBJ1-2; unclear D gene. CDR3 bases: TGTGCCAGCAGTGAAGTTAACAGCTATGGCTACACCTTC. Translation gives CASSEVNSYGYTF.